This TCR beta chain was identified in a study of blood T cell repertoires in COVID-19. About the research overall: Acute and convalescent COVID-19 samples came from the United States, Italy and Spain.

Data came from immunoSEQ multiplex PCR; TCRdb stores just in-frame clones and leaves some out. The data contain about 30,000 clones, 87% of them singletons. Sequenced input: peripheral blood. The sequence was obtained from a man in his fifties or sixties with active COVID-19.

DNA for the CDR3: TGTGCCAGCAGCCCCACTAGCTTCTACACAGATACGCAGTATTTT. Its translation is CASSPTSFYTDTQYF. The rearrangement uses TRBV7-3 and TRBJ2-3; a possible D gene is TRBD2 (6 bases). The CDR3 has 15 residues. CDR1 SGHTA and CDR2 FQGTGA come from the germline V gene. Trimming cost V 5 bases and J 2 bases, with 14 bases left between them. Combining the CDR3 with reference TRBV7-3 and TRBJ2-3 gives the whole variable domain GAGVSQTPSNKVTEKGKYVELRCDPISGHTALYWYRQSLGQGPEFLIYFQGTGAADDSGLPNDRFFAVRPEGSVSTLKIQRTERGDSAVYLCASSPTSFYTDTQYFGPGTRLTVL.